This entry features one T cell receptor beta chain sequence. Its target antigen remains unknown. The input lacks base qualities; no much larger clone sits a single base away. The protocol used for the library was PCR. The sequencer was an Illumina HiSeq 2000. TCRdb redid the processing of the public reads, applying fastp at Q25 and MiXCR, and retained in-frame beta chains. Each CDR3 protein gets just one entry, which takes the most common genes and DNA from the rows behind it. Recorded for this sample are almost 20,000 distinct CDR3 sequences; over 40% of them occurred a single time. Jointly, the top ten make up approximately 13% of the sample. This entry is derived from a study of tumor-infiltrating lymphocytes in oesophageal squamous cell carcinoma (dated by TCRdb to between 2015 and 2016). Source material: normal esophageal tissue next to the tumor. This clonotype was sampled from a male donor with esophageal squamous cell carcinoma.

The CDR3 here reads CASELQGQRNYGYTF. The nucleotide sequence reads TGTGCCAGCGAACTACAGGGACAGAGAAACTATGGCTACACCTTC. The chain links TRBV7-2 with TRBJ2-5, and 7 bases in between align with TRBD1. The end of the DNA aligns better with TRBJ1-2, so the J call may be wrong. CDR1 SGHTA and CDR2 FQGNSA were looked up in the germline V gene. Measured from the cysteine to the phenylalanine, the CDR3 is 15 residues long. Of all the DNA, just the CDR3 is kept, 45 bases in frame from base 1.